The rows below give T cell receptor beta chains drawn from one sample of a study of tumor-infiltrating lymphocytes in oesophageal squamous cell carcinoma. From the PCR reads, TCRdb called clonotypes with MiXCR, one entry per CDR3 protein. The sample includes about 15,000 distinct CDR3 sequences, about 53% seen only once; the top ten take approximately 15%. Specimen: esophageal tumor tissue. Receptor source: a male donor with esophageal squamous cell carcinoma. The conserved cysteine and the conserved F or W are not part of the CDR3 here. The order of the fields is CDR3 protein, V gene.

CDR3aa: ASSFGFSYNEQF; v_gene: TRBV7-2
CDR3aa: ASSFGSYNEQF; v_gene: TRBV27
CDR3aa: ASSWGQGASYNSPLH; v_gene: TRBV27
CDR3aa: ASRFSSGRPNNEQY; v_gene: TRBV7-2
CDR3aa: ASRGRNYGYT; v_gene: TRBV10-2
CDR3aa: ASHPDRNYNEQF; v_gene: TRBV27
CDR3aa: ASREGLSNQPQH; v_gene: TRBV6-1
CDR3aa: ASSLVVRGDTQY; v_gene: TRBV7-6
CDR3aa: ASSLRSGMNTEAF; v_gene: TRBV11-2
CDR3aa: AITPSPGLHSYNEQY; v_gene: TRBV10-3
CDR3aa: ASDGRGNYNEQF; v_gene: TRBV6-2/TRBV6-3
CDR3aa: ATSDQGPSTYNEQF; v_gene: TRBV24-1